At least ten counts were recorded for the clone carrying this T cell receptor beta chain. This sample was included in a study of patients and donors after allogeneic stem cell transplantation. One entry per CDR3 protein, called by TCRdb with MiXCR from the RT-PCR reads. The top ten hold about 2.8% of the sample, which has about 87,000 distinct CDR3 sequences, around 5% seen once. This receptor was identified in a human donor who was either an allogeneic HSCT recipient or a stem cell or donor lymphocyte infusion donor (not recorded which). It is not recorded whose cells these are; they may come from a transplant donor. Sequencing was done on a sample of blood, either unsorted or a sorted T cell fraction (not recorded which).

Here the CDR3 reads CSARIGSRYEQYF. The CDR3 DNA reads TGCAGTGCTAGGATCGGGAGTCGTTACGAGCAGTACTTC. V and J are TRBV20-1 and TRBJ2-7; D is possibly TRBD2 (6 bases). The germline V and J ends were trimmed by 3 bases and 4 bases, with 13 bases remaining between them. This CDR3 comprises 13 residues. The germline gives CDR1 DFQATT, CDR2 SNEGSKA (reference sequence).